Given below is one T cell receptor (beta chain) in context. Germline V gene sequence: CDR1 SNHLY, CDR2 FYNNEI. Trimming shortened V by 2 bases and J by 8 bases, and 7 bases separated the two germline ends. CDR3 length equals 12 residues. This entry comes from a study of blood T cell repertoires in COVID-19. The data were produced by immunoSEQ multiplex PCR, yet TCRdb's version contains in-frame clones alone and is incomplete. The table lists roughly 430,000 clones, 70% to 90% of them singletons. The chain combines TRBV2 with TRBJ2-1, with a possible D match to TRBD2 (5 bases). The source material was PBMCs or T cells enriched from blood (not recorded which). The sequence was collected from a woman aged 18-29 years who had been exposed to COVID-19. As DNA, the CDR3 is TGTGCCAGCAGTGAAACGGGATATGAGCAGTTCTTC. Translating it yields CASSETGYEQFF.